These 17 T cell receptor beta chains came from one sample sequenced in a study of vaccination and CD4 T cells after COVID-19. Cultured CD4+ T-cell DNA underwent Oncomine TCR Beta short-read sequencing. TCRdb reanalysed the PCR reads using MiXCR and keeps one entry per CDR3 protein. The sample holds roughly 9,400 distinct CDR3 sequences; roughly three fifths are singletons and the top ten take 20% to 30%. For these TCRs, the target antigens are not known. Stated treatment: approximately 11-day PBMC culture with coronavirus spike peptide pools or control peptides (ViraFEST assay). Sequenced sample: CD4+ T cells from blood, cultured in vitro. All receptors come from a human donor who had recovered from COVID-19.

To note about this clonotype: Mismatch with germline at one junction end may stem from a read error. The genes are TRBV6-5 and TRBJ2-6, with a weak D call TRBD2 (5 bases). Germline loops: CDR1 MNHEY, CDR2 SVGAGI. The CDR3 sequence is 15 residues long. The CDR3 reads CASNYGRDGANVLTF. CDR3 bases: TGTGCCAGCAATTACGGTCGGGATGGGGCCAACGTCCTGACTTTC.

This sequence joins TRBV20-1 and TRBJ2-3, with a tentative D call TRBD2 (6 bases). Trimming cost V 5 bases and J 2 bases, with 11 bases left between them. In germline, CDR1 is DFQATT, CDR2 SNEGSKA (reference sequence). This CDR3 has 13 residues. As DNA, the CDR3 is TGCAGTGCTCCCGGGACTGTCACAGATACGCAGTATTTT. Its translation: CSAPGTVTDTQYF.

This chain joins TRBV30 and TRBJ1-6, with 7 bases fitting TRBD1. Germline V gene sequence: CDR1 GTSNPN, CDR2 SVGIG (reference sequence). This CDR3 region has 16 residues. J gave up 8 bases and V 0 bases, and 10 bases lay outside the gene matches. In nucleotides, the CDR3 is TGTGCCTGGAGTGTACCTCGGCCAGGGGGGGATTCACCCCTCCACTTT. This encodes CAWSVPRPGGDSPLHF. Full variable domain (rest looked up from reference TRBV30 and TRBJ1-6): SQTIHQWPATLVQPVGSPLSLECTVEGTSNPNLYWYRQAAGRGLQLLFYSVGIGQISSEVPQNLSASRPQDRQFILSSKKLLLSDSGFYLCAWSVPRPGGDSPLHFGNGTRLTVT.

This clonotype was detected only a few times. CDR3: CSAASRDLTDTQYF. The CDR3 DNA reads TGCAGTGCAGCGTCTCGGGATCTCACAGATACGCAGTATTTT. The chain joins TRBV20-1 to TRBJ2-3; perhaps TRBD2 as D (5 bases). The germline gives CDR1 DFQATT, CDR2 SNEGSKA (reference sequence). V shed 6 bases and J shed 2 bases, with 15 bases lying between them. This CDR3 contains 14 residues.

This chain uses TRBV6-4 with TRBJ2-3; tentative D call: TRBD1 (5 bases). This CDR3 has 14 amino acids. Germline V lookup: CDR1 MRHNA, CDR2 SNTAGT. Trimming cost V 2 bases and J 2 bases, with 8 bases left between them. CDR3: CASSDRGTTDTQYF. CDR3 DNA: TGTGCCAGCAGTGACAGGGGAACCACAGATACGCAGTATTTT.

V usage is TRBV6-2 or TRBV6-3 and J usage is TRBJ1-1; 8 nucleotides line up with TRBD1. CDR1 and CDR2 from the germline V gene are MNHEY and SVGEGT. V shed 5 bases and J 3 bases; nucleotides not matched to a gene: 8. The CDR3 is 15 amino acids. Here the CDR3 DNA reads TGTGCCAGCAGTCCGAGACAGGGGCCTGACACTGAAGCTTTCTTT. It specifies CASSPRQGPDTEAFF.

The gene calls are TRBV5-6 and TRBJ2-7, with 7 bases fitting TRBD2. The CDR3 spans 14 residues. Trimming at V came to 0 bases and at J to 5 bases, leaving 5 bases not matched to a gene. Looked up from germline, CDR1 is SGHDT and CDR2 is YYEEEE. The CDR3 protein is CASSLGTSWDEQYF. The CDR3 DNA reads as TGTGCCAGCAGCTTGGGGACTAGTTGGGACGAGCAGTACTTC.

Only a few counts were recorded for this clonotype. J is TRBJ2-3 and V is TRBV6-5; 10 bases align to TRBD2. The J segment lost 5 bases and the V segment lost 0 bases, leaving 8 bases of the junction unmatched. The germline V gene has CDR1 MNHEY and CDR2 SVGAGI. The CDR3 sequence is 17 residues long. CDR3 in amino acids: CASSYSYIAGGIDTQYF. CDR3 nucleotides: TGTGCCAGCAGTTACTCGTATATAGCGGGAGGAATAGATACGCAGTATTTT.

This clonotype was recorded a few times. The chain couples TRBV18 to TRBJ1-1; D gene uncertain. Deletions cut 2 bases from V and 0 bases from J, with 13 bases between. Germline V CDR1 and CDR2: KGHSH, LQKENI. The length of the CDR3 is 16 residues. The CDR3, as DNA: TGTGCCAGCTCACCAGAGGCAGGACGGATGAACACTGAAGCTTTCTTT. This sequence encodes CASSPEAGRMNTEAFF.

This chain connects TRBV28 to TRBJ2-5; 13 bases match TRBD2. J gave up 3 bases and V 5 bases, and 12 bases lay outside the gene matches. Germline CDR1 is MDHEN and CDR2 is SYDVKM. This CDR3 spans 18 amino acids. The CDR3 nucleotides read TGTGCCAGCAGTGATAGAATACTAGCGGGAGGGAACAAAGAGACCCAGTACTTC. As protein: CASSDRILAGGNKETQYF.

This rearrangement joins TRBV20-1 to TRBJ2-1, with D hard to call. The CDR3 covers 13 residues. The V end lost 0 bases, the J end lost 1 base, and 4 bases lay between the germline ends. Germline-derived CDR1 and CDR2 are DFQATT and SNEGSKA (reference sequence). The CDR3 nucleotides are TGCAGTGCTAGAGAGGGTTCCTACAATGAGCAGTTCTTC. Translating it yields CSAREGSYNEQFF.

The J gene is TRBJ2-3, the V gene TRBV10-3; 14 positions agree with TRBD2. The CDR3 consists of 19 residues. J lost 4 bases, V lost 6 bases, and 15 bases had no gene match. CDR1 and CDR2 from the germline V gene are ENHRY and SYGVKD. The CDR3 DNA follows: TGTGCCATCAGCAAGCCGACTAGCGGGAGGGGGGTTTCTCCAGATACGCAGTATTTT. Residues: CAISKPTSGRGVSPDTQYF.

This clonotype has a handful of counts. The chain employs TRBV27 and TRBJ1-2; 8 bases fit TRBD1. CDR1 MNHEY and CDR2 SMNVEV come from the germline V gene (reference sequence). CDR3 length: 15 residues. V gave up 6 bases and J gave up 0 bases; unmatched junction bases: 6. This chain's CDR3 is CASRRQGTSNYGYTF. The DNA for the CDR3 is TGTGCCAGCAGAAGACAGGGGACCTCTAACTATGGCTACACCTTC.

This chain links TRBV19 with TRBJ2-3; possibly TRBD2 for D (6 bases). The CDR3 is made up of 15 amino acids. V lost 3 bases to trimming and J lost 0 bases, with 10 bases between them. The germline V gene encodes CDR1 LNHDA and CDR2 SQIVND (reference sequence). The chain's CDR3 is CASSIRRGSTDTQYF. CDR3 in DNA: TGTGCCAGTAGTATTCGTCGGGGGAGCACAGATACGCAGTATTTT.

V gene TRBV2 combines with J gene TRBJ1-6; D ambiguous. Trimming removed 4 bases at V and 4 bases at J, with 20 bases between. Germline values: CDR1 SNHLY, CDR2 FYNNEI. The CDR3 consists of 18 residues. This chain's CDR3 is CASSVFRGNRSYNSPLHF. The CDR3, as DNA: TGTGCCAGCAGTGTGTTCCGCGGGAATCGGAGTTATAATTCACCCCTCCACTTT. Drawing the rest from reference TRBV2 and TRBJ1-6, the complete variable domain is EPEVTQTPSHQVTQMGQEVILRCVPISNHLYFYWYRQILGQKVEFLVSFYNNEISEKSEIFDDQFSVERPDGSNFTLKIRSTKLEDSAMYFCASSVFRGNRSYNSPLHFGNGTRLTVT.

This rearrangement joins TRBV2 to TRBJ1-2; D not resolved. Germline V gene lookup returns CDR1 SNHLY and CDR2 FYNNEI. This CDR3 spans 13 amino acids. The ends were cut back, 6 bases at V and 5 bases at J, with 13 bases in the middle. CDR3 sequence (DNA): TGTGCCAGCAGACAAGGGCGAAGTTATGGCTACACCTTC. The encoded protein is CASRQGRSYGYTF.

This chain uses TRBV25-1 with TRBJ2-1; D is ambiguous. The length of the CDR3 is 14 residues. The V gene's germline CDR1 is MGHDK and CDR2 SYGVNS. The germline V and J ends were trimmed by 5 bases and 0 bases, with 8 bases remaining between them. CDR3 region: CASSRGSSYNEQFF. The CDR3, as DNA: TGTGCCAGCAGTCGCGGAAGCTCCTACAATGAGCAGTTCTTC.